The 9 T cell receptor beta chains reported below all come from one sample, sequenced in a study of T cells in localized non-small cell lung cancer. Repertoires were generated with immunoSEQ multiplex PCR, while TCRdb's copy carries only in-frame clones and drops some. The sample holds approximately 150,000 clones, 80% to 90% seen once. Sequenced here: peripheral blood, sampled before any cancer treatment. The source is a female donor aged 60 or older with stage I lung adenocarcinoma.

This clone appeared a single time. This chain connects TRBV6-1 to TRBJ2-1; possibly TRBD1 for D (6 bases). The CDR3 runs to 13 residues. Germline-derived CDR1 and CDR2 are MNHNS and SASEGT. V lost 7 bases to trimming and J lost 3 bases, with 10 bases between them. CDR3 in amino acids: CASNPTGYNEQFF. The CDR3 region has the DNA TGTGCCAGCAATCCGACAGGCTACAATGAGCAGTTCTTC.

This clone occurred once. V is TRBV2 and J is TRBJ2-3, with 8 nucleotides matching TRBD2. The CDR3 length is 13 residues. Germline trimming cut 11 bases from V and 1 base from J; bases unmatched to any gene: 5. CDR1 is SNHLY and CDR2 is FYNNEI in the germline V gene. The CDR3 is CASGGVGTDTQYF. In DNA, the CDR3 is TGTGCCTCCGGGGGGGTTGGCACAGATACGCAGTATTTT. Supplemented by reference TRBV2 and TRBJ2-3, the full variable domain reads EPEVTQTPSHQVTQMGQEVILRCVPISNHLYFYWYRQILGQKVEFLVSFYNNEISEKSEIFDDQFSVERPDGSNFTLKIRSTKLEDSAMYFCASGGVGTDTQYFGPGTRLTVL.

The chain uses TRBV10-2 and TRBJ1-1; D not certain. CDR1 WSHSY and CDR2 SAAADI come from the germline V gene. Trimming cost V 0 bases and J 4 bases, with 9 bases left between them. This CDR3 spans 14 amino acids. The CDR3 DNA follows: TGCGCCAGCAGTGAGTCGATTGGTAGCACTGAAGCTTTCTTT. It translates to CASSESIGSTEAFF.

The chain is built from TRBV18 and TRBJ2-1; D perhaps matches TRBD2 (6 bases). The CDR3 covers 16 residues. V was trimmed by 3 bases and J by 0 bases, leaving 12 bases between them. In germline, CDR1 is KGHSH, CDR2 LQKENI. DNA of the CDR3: TGTGCCAGCTCACCGCCTTTGGGAGGCTCCTACAATGAGCAGTTCTTC. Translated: CASSPPLGGSYNEQFF.

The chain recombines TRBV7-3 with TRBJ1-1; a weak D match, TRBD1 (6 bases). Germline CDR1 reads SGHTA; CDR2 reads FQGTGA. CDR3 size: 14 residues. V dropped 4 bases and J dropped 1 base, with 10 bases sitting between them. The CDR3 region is CASSSGQRNTEAFF. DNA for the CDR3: TGTGCCAGCAGCTCCGGACAGAGGAACACTGAAGCTTTCTTT. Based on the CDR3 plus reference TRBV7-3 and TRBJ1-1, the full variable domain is GAGVSQTPSNKVTEKGKYVELRCDPISGHTALYWYRQSLGQGPEFLIYFQGTGAADDSGLPNDRFFAVRPEGSVSTLKIQRTERGDSAVYLCASSSGQRNTEAFFGQGTRLTVV.

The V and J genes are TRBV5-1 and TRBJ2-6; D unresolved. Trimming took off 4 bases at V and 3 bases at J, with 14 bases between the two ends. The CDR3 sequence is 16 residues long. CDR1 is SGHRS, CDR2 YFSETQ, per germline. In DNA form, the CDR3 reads TGCGCCAGCAGCCAACTAAGTCAAGGTGGGGCCAACGTCCTGACTTTC. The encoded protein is CASSQLSQGGANVLTF.

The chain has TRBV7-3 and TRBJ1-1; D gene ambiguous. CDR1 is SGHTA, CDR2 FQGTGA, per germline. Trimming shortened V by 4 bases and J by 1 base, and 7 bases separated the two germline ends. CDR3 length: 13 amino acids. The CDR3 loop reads CASSSTPNTEAFF. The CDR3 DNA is TGTGCCAGCAGCTCTACACCGAACACTGAAGCTTTCTTT. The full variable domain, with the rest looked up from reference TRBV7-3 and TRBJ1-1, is GAGVSQTPSNKVTEKGKYVELRCDPISGHTALYWYRQSLGQGPEFLIYFQGTGAADDSGLPNDRFFAVRPEGSVSTLKIQRTERGDSAVYLCASSSTPNTEAFFGQGTRLTVV.

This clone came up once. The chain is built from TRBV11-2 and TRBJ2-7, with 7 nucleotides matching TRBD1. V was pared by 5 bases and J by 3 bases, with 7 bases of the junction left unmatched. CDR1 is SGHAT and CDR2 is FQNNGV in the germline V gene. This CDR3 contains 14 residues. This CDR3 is CASSPMTGNYEQYF. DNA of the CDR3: TGTGCCAGCAGCCCAATGACAGGGAACTACGAGCAGTACTTC.

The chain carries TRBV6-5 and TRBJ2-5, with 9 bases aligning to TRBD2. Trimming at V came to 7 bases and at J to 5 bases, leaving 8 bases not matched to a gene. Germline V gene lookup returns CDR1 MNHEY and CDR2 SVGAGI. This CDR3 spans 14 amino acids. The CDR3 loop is CASIGGRAGETQYF. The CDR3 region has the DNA TGTGCCAGCATTGGCGGGAGGGCCGGGGAGACCCAGTACTTC.